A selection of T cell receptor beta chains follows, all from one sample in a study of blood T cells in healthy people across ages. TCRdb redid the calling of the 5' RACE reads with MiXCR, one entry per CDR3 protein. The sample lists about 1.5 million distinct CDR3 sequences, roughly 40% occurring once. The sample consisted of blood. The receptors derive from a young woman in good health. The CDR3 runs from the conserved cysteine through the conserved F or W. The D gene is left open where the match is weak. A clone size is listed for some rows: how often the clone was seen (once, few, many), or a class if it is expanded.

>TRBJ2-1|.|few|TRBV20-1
CSARRSSYNEQFF
TGCAGTGCTAGGAGAAGCTCCTACAATGAGCAGTTCTTC
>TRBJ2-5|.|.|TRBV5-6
CASSLAGGLKETQYF
TGTGCCAGCAGCTTGGCCGGGGGGCTGAAAGAGACCCAGTACTTC
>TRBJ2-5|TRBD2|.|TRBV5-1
CASSSSGGTETQYF
TGCGCCAGCAGCTCCTCGGGGGGTACGGAGACCCAGTACTTC
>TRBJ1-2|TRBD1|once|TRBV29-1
CSVDPGQGSYGYTF
TGCAGCGTTGACCCGGGACAGGGAAGTTATGGCTACACCTTC
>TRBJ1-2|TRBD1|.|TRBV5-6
CASSSQGQETYGYTF
TGTGCCAGCAGCTCGCAGGGACAGGAGACCTATGGCTACACCTTC
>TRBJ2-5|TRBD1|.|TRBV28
CASSSPGTGLNEQYF
TGTGCCAGCAGTTCACCCGGGACAGGGCTAAATGAGCAGTACTTC
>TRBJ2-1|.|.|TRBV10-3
CAISESSLGEQFF
TGTGCCATCAGTGAGTCGTCGCTGGGTGAGCAGTTCTTC
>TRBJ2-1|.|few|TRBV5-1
CASSLPGTKNEQFF
TGCGCCAGCAGCTTGCCAGGGACCAAAAATGAGCAGTTCTTC
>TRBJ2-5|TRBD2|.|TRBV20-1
CSARDLGVAGGTRTQYF
TGCAGTGCTAGAGATTTAGGAGTAGCGGGAGGTACAAGGACCCAGTACTTC
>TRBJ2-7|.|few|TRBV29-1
CSVTQGIEQYF
TGCAGCGTTACGCAGGGTATCGAGCAGTACTTC
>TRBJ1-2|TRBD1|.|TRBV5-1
CASKKDRGTNYGYTF
TGCGCCAGTAAGAAGGACAGGGGAACTAACTATGGCTACACCTTC
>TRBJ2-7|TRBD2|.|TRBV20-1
CSASFVSGVDEQYF
TGCAGTGCTAGTTTTGTTAGCGGGGTGGACGAGCAGTACTTC
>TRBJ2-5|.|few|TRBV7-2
CASSLWLGETQYF
TGTGCCAGCAGCTTATGGCTCGGAGAGACCCAGTACTTC
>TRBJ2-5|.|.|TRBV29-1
CSVLLTDQETQYF
TGCAGCGTTCTCTTGACAGACCAAGAGACCCAGTACTTC
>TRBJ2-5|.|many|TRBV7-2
CASSLGEAWETQYF
TGTGCCAGCAGCTTAGGAGAGGCGTGGGAGACCCAGTACTTC
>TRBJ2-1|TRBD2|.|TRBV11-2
CASTLSGWTSREGGNEQFF
TGTGCCAGCACCCTTTCCGGGTGGACTAGCAGGGAAGGGGGAAATGAGCAGTTCTTC
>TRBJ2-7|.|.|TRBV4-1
CASSDRNNEQYF
TGCGCCAGCAGCGACCGAAACAATGAGCAGTACTTC
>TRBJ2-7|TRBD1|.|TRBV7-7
CASSADRDYEQYF
TGTGCTAGCAGCGCTGACAGGGACTACGAGCAGTACTTC
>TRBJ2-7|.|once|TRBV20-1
CSAMTATYEQYF
TGCAGTGCCATGACCGCCACCTACGAGCAGTACTTC
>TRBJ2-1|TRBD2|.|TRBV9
CASSVGSGLKYNEQFF
TGTGCCAGCAGCGTCGGATCGGGACTAAAATACAATGAGCAGTTCTTC
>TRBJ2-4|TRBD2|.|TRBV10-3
CAIGAGLAGGPAKNIQYF
TGTGCCATCGGGGCCGGACTAGCGGGGGGCCCTGCCAAAAACATTCAGTACTTC
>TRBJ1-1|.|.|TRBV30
CAWSPQGEAFF
TGTGCCTGGAGTCCCCAGGGGGAAGCTTTCTTT
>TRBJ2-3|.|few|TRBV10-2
CASSESKGGLTDTQYF
TGCGCCAGCAGTGAGTCGAAAGGCGGCCTCACAGATACGCAGTATTTT
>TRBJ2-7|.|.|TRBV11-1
CASSFMSSQYEQYF
TGTGCCAGCAGCTTTATGTCGTCCCAGTACGAGCAGTACTTC
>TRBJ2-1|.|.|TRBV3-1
CASSPPNLEYNEQFF
TGTGCCAGCAGCCCCCCGAACCTAGAGTACAATGAGCAGTTCTTC
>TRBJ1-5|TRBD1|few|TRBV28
CASGTGTGGNQPQHF
TGTGCCAGCGGCACCGGGACAGGGGGCAATCAGCCCCAGCATTTT
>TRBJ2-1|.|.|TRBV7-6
CASSKPRDAENLRGSYNEQFF
TGTGCCAGCAGCAAGCCCCGGGACGCCGAAAACCTGAGGGGCTCCTACAATGAGCAGTTCTTC
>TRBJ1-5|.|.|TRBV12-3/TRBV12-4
CVSSPGIQPQHF
TGTGTCAGCAGTCCGGGGATCCAGCCCCAGCATTTT
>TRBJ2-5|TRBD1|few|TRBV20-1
CSARGQAVWTQYF
TGCAGTGCTAGGGGACAGGCGGTATGGACCCAGTACTTC
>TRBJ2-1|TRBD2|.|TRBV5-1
CASSWTSGPYNEQFF
TGTGCCAGCAGCTGGACTAGCGGACCCTACAATGAGCAGTTCTTC
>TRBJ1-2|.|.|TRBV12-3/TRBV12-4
CASGKGPGGYGYTF
TGTGCCAGCGGTAAAGGTCCAGGAGGGTATGGCTACACCTTC
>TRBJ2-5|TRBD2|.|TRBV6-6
CASSYSGAGEEQYF
TGTGCCAGCAGTTACTCTGGGGCGGGGGAGGAGCAGTACTTC
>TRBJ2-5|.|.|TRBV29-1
CSVERPGSRETQYF
TGCAGCGTTGAAAGGCCGGGGTCCAGGGAGACCCAGTACTTC
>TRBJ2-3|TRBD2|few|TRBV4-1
CASSQDPSGGAADTQYF
TGCGCCAGCAGCCAAGACCCTAGCGGGGGGGCAGCGGATACGCAGTATTTT
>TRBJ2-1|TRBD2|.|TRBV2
CVSSRNGLASANEQFF
TGTGTCAGCAGTCGAAATGGACTAGCGTCGGCCAATGAGCAGTTCTTC
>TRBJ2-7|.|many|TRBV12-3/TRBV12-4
CASRVSERGEQYF
TGTGCCAGCAGAGTCTCGGAACGGGGCGAGCAGTACTTC
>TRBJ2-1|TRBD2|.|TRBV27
CASSRLSISGTSGWGQFF
TGTGCCAGCAGCAGGCTTTCCATTTCCGGGACTAGCGGGTGGGGGCAGTTCTTC
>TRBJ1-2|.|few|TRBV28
CASRPAGEGGYTF
TGTGCCAGCAGGCCGGCAGGAGAGGGCGGCTACACCTTC
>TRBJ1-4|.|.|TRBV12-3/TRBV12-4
CASSFGGSFEKLFF
TGTGCCAGCAGTTTTGGAGGGTCTTTTGAAAAACTGTTTTTT
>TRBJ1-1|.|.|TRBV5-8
CASSQKITGPTEAFF
TGTGCCAGCAGTCAAAAAATTACAGGGCCCACTGAAGCTTTCTTT
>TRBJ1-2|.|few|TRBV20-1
CSAGYGYTF
TGCAGTGCAGGGTATGGCTACACCTTC
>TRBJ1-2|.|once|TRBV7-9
CVSSLAGGVNYGYTF
TGTGTCAGCAGCTTGGCGGGGGGTGTTAACTATGGCTACACCTTC
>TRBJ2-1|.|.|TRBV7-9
CASSFLGTTFGQFF
TGTGCCAGCAGCTTTCTCGGTACTACGTTTGGGCAGTTCTTC
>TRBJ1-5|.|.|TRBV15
CATSRDPGNQPQHF
TGTGCCACCAGCAGAGACCCAGGGAATCAGCCCCAGCATTTT
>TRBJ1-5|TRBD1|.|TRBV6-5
CASSPTGGGYQPQHF
TGTGCCAGCAGCCCGACAGGGGGTGGGTATCAGCCCCAGCATTTT
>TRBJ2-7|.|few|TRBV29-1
CSVIRETWGEQYF
TGCAGCGTGATCCGGGAGACCTGGGGGGAGCAGTACTTC
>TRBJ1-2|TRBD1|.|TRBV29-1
CSVVGQGSFDGYTF
TGCAGCGTTGTAGGACAGGGTTCGTTCGATGGCTACACCTTC
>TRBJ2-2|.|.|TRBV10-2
CASRFQGTTGELFF
TGCGCCAGCAGATTTCAGGGGACCACCGGGGAGCTGTTTTTT
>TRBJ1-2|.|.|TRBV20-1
CSATTETYGYTF
TGCAGTGCCACTACAGAGACCTATGGCTACACCTTC
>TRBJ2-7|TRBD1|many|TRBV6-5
CASSRGQGTYEQYF
TGCGCCAGCAGTAGGGGACAGGGAACCTACGAGCAGTACTTC
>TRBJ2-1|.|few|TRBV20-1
CSLLGQSFYNEQFF
TGCAGTCTGTTGGGCCAGTCTTTTTACAATGAGCAGTTCTTC
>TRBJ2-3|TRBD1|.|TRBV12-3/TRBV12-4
CASSLYYGTGSPGSTGTQYF
TGTGCCAGCAGTTTGTATTATGGGACAGGAAGTCCCGGGAGTACAGGTACGCAGTATTTT
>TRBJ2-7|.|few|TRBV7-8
CASSLGPREYEQYF
TGTGCCAGCAGCTTAGGGCCCAGGGAATACGAGCAGTACTTC